The 21 T cell receptor beta chains given below trace back to one sample, sequenced in a study of blood T cell repertoires in COVID-19. Here immunoSEQ multiplex PCR was the method, and the copy in TCRdb shows in-frame clones only, minus some. The table shows 200,000 to 250,000 clones, with approximately 86% occurring only once. Sequencing was carried out using PBMCs or T cells enriched from blood (not recorded which). These receptors were collected from a woman in her thirties with acute COVID-19.

This chain uses TRBV7-2 with TRBJ2-7; D possibly corresponds to TRBD1 (6 bases). Trimming cost V 1 base and J 3 bases, with 10 bases left between them. Germline V CDR1 and CDR2: SGHTA, FQGNSA. The CDR3 consists of 14 residues. CDR3 nucleotide sequence: TGTGCCAGCAGCTTAGGGGACACATTCTACGAGCAGTACTTC. It specifies CASSLGDTFYEQYF.

The chain has TRBV9 and TRBJ2-6; D not resolved. The V end was cut by 0 bases, the J end by 4 bases, with 11 bases between. This CDR3 region has 16 residues. Germline lookup yields CDR1 SGDLS and CDR2 YYNGEE. The CDR3 is CASSVDVSRGANVLTF. In DNA form, the CDR3 reads TGTGCCAGCAGCGTAGATGTCTCGAGGGGGGCCAACGTCCTGACTTTC.

The J gene is TRBJ2-7, the V gene TRBV7-4; a weak D match, TRBD2 (6 bases). This CDR3 is 18 amino acids long. The V gene lost 1 base and the J gene lost 4 bases, with 23 bases spanning the gap. Germline V gene data show CDR1 as SGHVT and CDR2 as SQSDAQ. The CDR3 loop is CASSLGDPGDIEEYEQYF. The CDR3 DNA reads as TGTGCCAGCAGCTTAGGGGACCCGGGAGACATTGAGGAGTACGAGCAGTACTTC.

Only a few counts were recorded for this clone. CDR3 sequence reads: CSASWEGNYGYTF. The DNA of the CDR3 is TGCAGTGCAAGTTGGGAGGGTAACTATGGCTACACCTTC. The chain carries TRBV20-1 and TRBJ1-2; D remains unclear. Germline CDR1 is DFQATT and CDR2 is SNEGSKA (reference sequence). V dropped 6 bases and J dropped 1 base, with 12 bases sitting between them. The CDR3 is 13 residues long.

The chain joins TRBV6-6 to TRBJ2-7, with 7 nucleotides matching TRBD1. Germline V CDR1 and CDR2: MNHNY, SVGAGI (reference sequence). The V gene end was trimmed by 6 bases and the J gene end by 3 bases; junction bases not matched to a gene: 5. CDR3 length: 13 amino acids. The CDR3 reads CASSTRDSYEQYF. CDR3 DNA sequence: TGTGCCAGCAGCACAAGGGACAGCTACGAGCAGTACTTC.

Concerning this clone itself: This specimen includes other DNA sequences encoding the same CDR3. V gene TRBV19 combines with J gene TRBJ1-1, with 7 nucleotides matching TRBD1. V lost 9 bases to trimming and J lost 0 bases; unmatched junction nucleotides: 4. The CDR3 totals 13 residues. The V gene's germline CDR1 is LNHDA and CDR2 SQIVND (reference sequence). CDR3 loop: CASRDSLNTEAFF. CDR3 DNA sequence: TGTGCCAGCCGGGACAGTCTGAACACTGAAGCTTTCTTT.

This chain connects TRBV19 to TRBJ1-3, with 7 bases matching TRBD1. This CDR3 contains 14 residues. The germline V gene has CDR1 LNHDA and CDR2 SQIVND (reference sequence). CDR3 amino acids: CDWDRLFSGNTIYF. The CDR3, as DNA: TGTGACTGGGACAGACTTTTCTCTGGAAACACCATATATTTT.

Written as DNA, the CDR3 is TGTGCCAGCAGCTTGGGGCCGAACAGCGGTCAGCCCCAGCATTTT. Protein: CASSLGPNSGQPQHF. The rearrangement uses TRBV5-8 and TRBJ1-5, with unresolved D. Germline loops: CDR1 SGHTS, CDR2 YDEGEE. V was clipped by 0 bases and J by 6 bases, with 13 bases between them. The CDR3 is made up of 15 amino acids.

CDR3 sequence reads: CASSPHTLSYEQYF. For the CDR3, the DNA is TGTGCCAGCAGCCCTCACACACTAAGCTACGAGCAGTACTTC. The rearrangement joins TRBV11-3 to TRBJ2-7; D remains ambiguous. The length of the CDR3 is 14 residues. Trimming removed 5 bases from V and 3 bases from J, with 14 bases in between. Germline CDR1 SGHNT, CDR2 YENEEA.

The chain has TRBV5-4 and TRBJ2-3; D call uncertain. Trimming removed 0 bases at V and 2 bases at J, with 7 bases between. Germline-derived CDR1 and CDR2 are SGHNT and YYREEE (reference sequence). The CDR3 runs to 14 residues. The CDR3 sequence is CASSLGQVTDTQYF. CDR3 sequence (DNA): TGTGCCAGCAGCTTGGGTCAGGTCACAGATACGCAGTATTTT.

The V call is TRBV3-1 (or the pseudogene TRBV3-2), the J call TRBJ2-7; D is uncertain. This CDR3 spans 13 amino acids. V was pared by 1 base and J by 5 bases, with 9 bases between. Germline V lookup: CDR1 LGHDT, CDR2 YNNKEL (reference sequence). This CDR3 is CASSQVVFHEQYF. DNA of the CDR3: TGTGCCAGCAGCCAAGTAGTATTCCACGAGCAGTACTTC.

The rearrangement uses TRBV30 and TRBJ2-7, with a weak D call TRBD2 (6 bases). The V gene's germline CDR1 is GTSNPN and CDR2 SVGIG (reference sequence). The CDR3 length is 13 residues. Trimming left V 7 bases short and J 5 bases short, with 18 bases between. The CDR3 DNA follows: TGTGCCTCCAATGGAGGGGAGAGCAACGAGCAGTACTTC. The encoded protein is CASNGGESNEQYF.

The V call is TRBV7-9, the J call TRBJ2-7; possibly TRBD1 for D (6 bases). Germline loops: CDR1 SEHNR, CDR2 FQNEAQ (reference sequence). Trimming took 5 bases from V and 5 from J, leaving 10 bases between them. The CDR3 extends over 12 amino acids. In DNA form, the CDR3 reads TGTGCCAGCAGCGAGGGACATCACGAGCAGTACTTC. This translates into CASSEGHHEQYF. Full variable domain (remainder filled in from reference TRBV7-9 and TRBJ2-7): DTGVSQNPRHKITKRGQNVTFRCDPISEHNRLYWYRQTLGQGPEFLTYFQNEAQLEKSRLLSDRFSAERPKGSFSTLEIQRTEQGDSAMYLCASSEGHHEQYFGPGTRLTVT.

V and J are TRBV7-9 and TRBJ2-7, with a possible D match to TRBD2 (5 bases). With 5 bases removed from V and 1 base from J, the gap between germline ends came to 12 bases. From germline, CDR1 is SEHNR and CDR2 FQNEAQ (reference sequence). This CDR3 comprises 14 residues. CDR3 sequence reads: CASSPLTGSYEQYF. DNA for the CDR3: TGTGCCAGCAGCCCTCTCACGGGATCCTACGAGCAGTACTTC.

The J gene is TRBJ2-1, the V gene TRBV18; D is unclear. This CDR3 has 13 residues. The germline V gene encodes CDR1 KGHSH and CDR2 LQKENI. Trimming left V 3 bases short and J 6 bases short, with 9 bases between. CDR3 nucleotides: TGTGCCAGCTCACCCTTACTCGGCAATGAGCAGTTCTTC. Translated, it gives CASSPLLGNEQFF. The entire variable domain, with the rest obtained from reference TRBV18 and TRBJ2-1, is as follows: NAGVMQNPRHLVRRRGQEARLRCSPMKGHSHVYWYRQLPEEGLKFMVYLQKENIIDESGMPKERFSAEFPKEGPSILRIQQVVRGDSAAYFCASSPLLGNEQFFGPGTRLTVL.

The rearrangement links TRBV4-1 to TRBJ2-1, with 12 bases that match TRBD2. The CDR3 has 21 residues. Germline V gene lookup returns CDR1 MGHRA and CDR2 YSYEKL. The ends lost 6 bases at V and 0 bases at J; junction bases unmatched: 18. The DNA of the CDR3 is TGCGCCAGCAGACCAGTGACTAGCGGGGGCCAACGACCCAGCTCCTACAATGAGCAGTTCTTC. Its protein is CASRPVTSGGQRPSSYNEQFF.

The chain is built from TRBV7-2 and TRBJ2-2; 9 bases are a match to TRBD2. The V and J ends lost 1 base and 2 bases, in that order; junction bases with no gene match: 5. This CDR3 contains 17 residues. CDR1 is SGHTA and CDR2 is FQGNSA in the germline V gene. CDR3 protein: CASSLEPAGGNTGELFF. CDR3 DNA sequence: TGTGCCAGCAGCTTAGAGCCAGCGGGGGGAAACACCGGGGAGCTGTTTTTT.

This clone was seen once. The chain links TRBV7-2 to TRBJ2-4, with 7 bases aligning to TRBD1. The CDR3 runs to 13 residues. From germline, CDR1 is SGHTA and CDR2 FQGNSA. J gave up 6 bases and V 6 bases, and 5 bases lay outside the gene matches. The CDR3 nucleotides are TGTGCCAGCAGTCTGGGACAGATAAACATTCAGTACTTC. Amino acids: CASSLGQINIQYF.

The V call is TRBV12-5, the J call TRBJ2-1, with 7 bases lining up with TRBD2. The CDR3 loop spans 16 amino acids. Germline loops: CDR1 LGHNT, CDR2 FRNRAP. J lost 3 bases, V lost 0 bases, and 5 bases had no gene match. CDR3: CASGLVRSSGYNEQFF. CDR3 DNA: TGTGCTAGTGGTTTGGTACGTTCTAGCGGCTACAATGAGCAGTTCTTC.

V usage is TRBV5-6 and J usage is TRBJ1-5; perhaps TRBD1 as D (5 bases). Germline V gene sequence: CDR1 SGHDT, CDR2 YYEEEE. Between the trimmed V and J ends, which lost 1 base and 5 bases, there was a span of 7 bases. The CDR3 sequence is 13 residues long. The CDR3: CASSLKGYQPQHF. CDR3 DNA sequence: TGTGCCAGCAGCTTGAAGGGGTATCAGCCCCAGCATTTT.

The chain recombines TRBV2 with TRBJ1-2; TRBD1 agrees at 9 bases. From germline, CDR1 is SNHLY and CDR2 FYNNEI. The ends lost 4 bases at V and 6 bases at J; junction bases unmatched: 0. The CDR3 extends over 12 amino acids. This chain's CDR3 is CASSGTGDGYTF. The DNA for the CDR3 is TGTGCCAGCAGTGGGACAGGGGATGGCTACACCTTC.